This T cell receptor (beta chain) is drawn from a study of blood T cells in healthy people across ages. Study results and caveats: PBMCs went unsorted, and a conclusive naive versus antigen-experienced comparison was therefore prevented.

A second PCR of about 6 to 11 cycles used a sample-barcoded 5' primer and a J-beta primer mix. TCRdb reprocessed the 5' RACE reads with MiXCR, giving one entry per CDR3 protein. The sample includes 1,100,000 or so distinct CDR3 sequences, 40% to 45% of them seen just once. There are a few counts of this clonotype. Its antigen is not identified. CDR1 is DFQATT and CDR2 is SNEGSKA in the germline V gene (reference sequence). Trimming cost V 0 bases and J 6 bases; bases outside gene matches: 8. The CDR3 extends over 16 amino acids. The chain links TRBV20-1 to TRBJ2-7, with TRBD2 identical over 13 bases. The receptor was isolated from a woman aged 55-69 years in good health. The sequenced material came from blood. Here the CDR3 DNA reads TGCAGTGCTAGAGACAGTACGGGACTAGCGGGAAGCGAGCAGTACTTC. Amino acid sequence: CSARDSTGLAGSEQYF.